The 29 T cell receptor beta chains listed next were all sequenced from one sample in a study of blood T cell repertoires in COVID-19. Repertoires were generated with immunoSEQ multiplex PCR, while TCRdb's copy carries only in-frame clones and drops some. The sample includes 150,000 or so clones, roughly 81% of them seen just once. The specimen sequenced was peripheral blood. The receptors were sampled from a woman aged 50 to 60 with active or convalescent COVID-19.

The chain couples TRBV7-2 to TRBJ2-3; D possibly corresponds to TRBD2 (5 bases). This CDR3 has 14 amino acids. V shed 3 bases and J shed 1 base, with 8 bases lying between them. In germline, CDR1 is SGHTA, CDR2 FQGNSA. Here the CDR3 reads CASSFGLRTDTQYF. Here the CDR3 DNA reads TGTGCCAGCAGCTTTGGACTTCGCACAGATACGCAGTATTTT.

The count of this clone is one. V is TRBV19 and J is TRBJ1-4; D gene unclear. V lost 7 bases, J lost 4 bases, and 10 bases lay in between. The CDR3 has 13 amino acids. Per germline, CDR1 LNHDA and CDR2 SQIVND (reference sequence). CDR3 amino acids: CASNGQVNEKLFF. Here the CDR3 DNA reads TGTGCCAGTAATGGCCAGGTTAATGAAAAACTGTTTTTT.

The J gene is TRBJ1-2, the V gene TRBV30, with D tentatively TRBD1 (5 bases). V was trimmed by 3 bases and J by 5 bases, leaving 13 bases between them. CDR3 length: 13 amino acids. Germline lookup yields CDR1 GTSNPN and CDR2 SVGIG (reference sequence). As DNA, the CDR3 is TGTGCCTGGAGCGCCAGCGGGGGTTATGGCTACACCTTC. Its protein is CAWSASGGYGYTF.

The CDR3 DNA is TGTGCCTGGATGCGGGATTTTGTTACGCAGTATTTT. It yields the protein CAWMRDFVTQYF. The V gene is TRBV30, the J gene TRBJ2-3, with D maybe TRBD2 (6 bases). The germline V gene encodes CDR1 GTSNPN and CDR2 SVGIG (reference sequence). This CDR3 is 12 amino acids long. With 4 bases removed from V and 8 bases from J, the gap between germline ends came to 13 bases.

J is TRBJ1-6 and V is TRBV7-3; tentatively, D is TRBD1 (6 bases). Germline V CDR1 and CDR2: SGHTA, FQGTGA. Trimming shortened V by 5 bases and J by 7 bases, and 15 bases separated the two germline ends. The CDR3 covers 15 residues. The CDR3 is CASSTSGRGNSPLHF. CDR3 in DNA: TGTGCCAGCAGCACAAGCGGCAGGGGCAATTCACCCCTCCACTTT.

This clone came up a few times. The chain joins TRBV18 to TRBJ1-4, with 11 nucleotides matching TRBD1. V gave up 2 bases and J gave up 4 bases; unmatched junction bases: 3. The CDR3 is 16 amino acids. The V gene's germline CDR1 is KGHSH and CDR2 LQKENI. In DNA, the CDR3 is TGTGCCAGCTCACCAGGGACAGGGGGACGTAATGAAAAACTGTTTTTT. Amino acids: CASSPGTGGRNEKLFF.

The chain joins TRBV4-2 to TRBJ2-1, with a weak D call TRBD2 (5 bases). The CDR3 has 11 residues. V was cut by 8 bases and J by 8 bases, with 10 bases left in between. Germline values: CDR1 LGHNA, CDR2 YNFKEQ. The CDR3: CASSGGYEQFF. The CDR3 coding sequence is TGTGCCAGCTCAGGAGGTTATGAGCAGTTCTTC.

This clone was picked up one time. This same CDR3 is encoded by further DNA sequences in the sample. This chain links TRBV30 with TRBJ1-5, with D tentatively TRBD1 (5 bases). V lost 1 base and J lost 2, with 6 bases in between. The length of the CDR3 is 13 residues. CDR1 GTSNPN and CDR2 SVGIG come from the germline V gene (reference sequence). The DNA of the CDR3 is TGTGCCTGGAGTGAAGGGGGCAATCAGCCCCAGCATTTT. Its protein is CAWSEGGNQPQHF.

This clone appeared once. The rearrangement links TRBV30 to TRBJ1-1; 7 bases are a match to TRBD1. Germline-derived CDR1 and CDR2 are GTSNPN and SVGIG (reference sequence). V lost 2 bases and J lost 6; bases outside the gene matches: 3. The CDR3 sequence is 12 residues long. For the CDR3, the DNA is TGTGCCTGGAGTCAGGGGGGTTCTGAAGCTTTCTTT. It codes for CAWSQGGSEAFF.

The chain employs TRBV28 and TRBJ2-1, with 7 bases that match TRBD2. This CDR3 has 16 residues. The V and J ends lost 5 bases and 6 bases, in that order; junction bases with no gene match: 13. Germline CDR1 and CDR2: MDHEN and SYDVKM. The CDR3 DNA follows: TGTGCCAGCAGTCCAACAGGCGCGGGAGTATCCAATGAGCAGTTCTTC. Its translation: CASSPTGAGVSNEQFF. The whole variable domain, filled in from reference TRBV28 and TRBJ2-1, reads DVKVTQSSRYLVKRTGEKVFLECVQDMDHENMFWYRQDPGLGLRLIYFSYDVKMKEKGDIPEGYSVSREKKERFSLILESASTNQTSMYLCASSPTGAGVSNEQFFGPGTRLTVL.

The chain links TRBV19 to TRBJ1-1; D perhaps matches TRBD1 (5 bases). The CDR3 loop spans 15 amino acids. Germline V gene data show CDR1 as LNHDA and CDR2 as SQIVND (reference sequence). V was pared by 1 base and J by 5 bases, with 14 bases between. In DNA form, the CDR3 reads TGTGCCAGTAGTATAGTCCAGGGCGTTGGGACTGAAGCTTTCTTT. Amino acids: CASSIVQGVGTEAFF. Looking up the rest from reference TRBV19 and TRBJ1-1 gives the full variable domain: DGGITQSPKYLFRKEGQNVTLSCEQNLNHDAMYWYRQDPGQGLRLIYYSQIVNDFQKGDIAEGYSVSREKKESFPLTVTSAQKNPTAFYLCASSIVQGVGTEAFFGQGTRLTVV.

The V and J genes are TRBV3-1 (or the pseudogene TRBV3-2) and TRBJ2-2; possible D gene TRBD2, 6 bases. Germline V lookup: CDR1 LGHDT, CDR2 YNNKEL (reference sequence). The length of the CDR3 is 16 residues. The V end lost 3 bases, the J end lost 5 bases, and 16 bases lay between the germline ends. CDR3 coding DNA: TGTGCCAGCAGCCAGGTGCCTGTGGCGGGGACCGGGGAGCTGTTTTTT. The encoded protein is CASSQVPVAGTGELFF.

J is TRBJ1-6 and V is TRBV19; 7 bases agree with TRBD1. The CDR3 has 15 amino acids. Per the germline V gene, CDR1 is LNHDA and CDR2 is SQIVND (reference sequence). Trimming cost V 5 bases and J 4 bases; bases outside gene matches: 5. The CDR3 reads CASSAPGQYNSPLHF. The CDR3 coding sequence is TGTGCCAGTAGTGCCCCGGGACAGTATAATTCACCCCTCCACTTT.

V usage is TRBV5-6 and J usage is TRBJ1-2; 7 bases map to TRBD1. The CDR3 runs 18 residues. J was trimmed by 3 bases and V by 4 bases; bases with no gene match: 18. Germline lookup yields CDR1 SGHDT and CDR2 YYEEEE. The CDR3 DNA follows: TGTGCCAGCAGCCTCCCGACGCCAACAGGGGAAAAAGACTATGGCTACACCTTC. Translation: CASSLPTPTGEKDYGYTF.

This rearrangement joins TRBV24-1 to TRBJ2-1; D gene ambiguous. Germline assignment: CDR1 KGHDR and CDR2 SFDVKD. Trimming left V 4 bases short and J 2 bases short, with 17 bases between. The CDR3 spans 17 residues. CDR3 sequence reads: CATSDTIPGSAYNEQFF. CDR3 bases: TGTGCCACCAGTGACACCATTCCTGGCTCAGCCTACAATGAGCAGTTCTTC.

In nucleotides, the CDR3 is TGTGCCAGCAGCCCCGGGACAGGGATTATCACGCAGTATTTT. Translation gives CASSPGTGIITQYF. V gene TRBV3-1 (or the pseudogene TRBV3-2) combines with J gene TRBJ2-3; 9 nucleotides agree with TRBD1. Unmatched junction bases numbered 8, after V lost 4 bases and J lost 9 bases. This CDR3 comprises 14 residues. CDR1 and CDR2 (germline): LGHDT, YNNKEL (reference sequence).

The chain employs TRBV6-2 or TRBV6-3 and TRBJ2-1; TRBD2 agrees at 13 bases. V trimming: 2 bases; J trimming: 7 bases; junction bases outside the gene matches: 14. Per the germline V gene, CDR1 is MNHEY and CDR2 is SVGEGT. The CDR3 runs to 19 residues. The CDR3 spells CASSYRGLAGITLGNEQFF. The CDR3 DNA follows: TGTGCCAGCAGTTACAGGGGACTAGCGGGAATCACTTTGGGGAATGAGCAGTTCTTC.

The chain combines TRBV10-3 with TRBJ2-7, with unresolved D. The V and J ends lost 3 bases and 4 bases respectively, with 4 bases between them. CDR1 ENHRY and CDR2 SYGVKD come from the germline V gene. This CDR3 is 11 amino acids long. CDR3 residues: CAISEQYEQYF. CDR3 in DNA: TGTGCCATCAGTGAACAGTACGAGCAGTACTTC.

The chain carries TRBV4-3 and TRBJ2-5; 7 nucleotides match TRBD2. The CDR3 totals 17 residues. Germline V gene sequence: CDR1 LGHNA, CDR2 YSLEER. V shed 1 base, J shed 5 bases, and the junction held 13 bases outside the gene matches. CDR3 sequence: CASSQGSLAGVGETQYF. The CDR3 DNA follows: TGCGCCAGCAGCCAAGGCAGCCTGGCGGGAGTGGGGGAGACCCAGTACTTC.

This clone turned up a few times. The chain is built from TRBV6-5 and TRBJ1-3, with D unresolved. Germline assignment: CDR1 MNHEY and CDR2 SVGAGI. V lost 2 bases, J lost 2 bases, and 10 bases lay in between. The CDR3 has 15 amino acids. This chain's CDR3 is CASSYKRAPGNTIYF. DNA of the CDR3: TGTGCCAGCAGTTACAAGAGGGCCCCTGGAAACACCATATATTTT.

The rearrangement joins TRBV5-4 to TRBJ2-5, with 13 positions matching TRBD2. V lost 0 bases and J lost 2; bases outside the gene matches: 4. The CDR3 length is 17 residues. CDR1 SGHNT and CDR2 YYREEE come from the germline V gene (reference sequence). The CDR3 spells CASSLGTSGGPQETQYF. CDR3 bases: TGTGCCAGCAGCTTGGGGACTAGCGGGGGCCCTCAAGAGACCCAGTACTTC.

The rearrangement links TRBV19 to TRBJ1-5, with TRBD1 as a possible D gene (5 bases). CDR3 length: 14 amino acids. CDR1 is LNHDA, CDR2 SQIVND, per germline (reference sequence). Trimming removed 4 bases at V and 9 bases at J, with 16 bases between. This CDR3 reads CASSTPGGGRPQHF. Written as DNA, the CDR3 is TGTGCCAGTAGTACCCCCGGGGGAGGGCGGCCCCAGCATTTT.

CDR3 residues: CSVRSSGDIQYF. CDR3 bases: TGCAGCGTTAGGTCCTCCGGGGACATTCAGTACTTC. The chain links TRBV29-1 to TRBJ2-4, with a possible D match to TRBD2 (5 bases). The CDR3 has 12 residues. The V gene's germline CDR1 is SQVTM and CDR2 ANQGSEA. Trimming removed 5 bases from V and 8 bases from J, with 13 bases in between.

This chain joins TRBV27 and TRBJ2-6; a possible D gene is TRBD2 (5 bases). From germline, CDR1 is MNHEY and CDR2 SMNVEV (reference sequence). CDR3 length: 17 amino acids. V lost 3 bases, J lost 4 bases, and 16 bases lay in between. The CDR3 reads CASSFVGLHQGANVLTF. CDR3 bases: TGTGCCAGCAGTTTCGTCGGACTCCACCAAGGGGCCAACGTCCTGACTTTC.

This clone was observed once. The genes are TRBV5-1 and TRBJ1-2; tentative D call: TRBD1 (6 bases). Germline CDR1 and CDR2: SGHRS and YFSETQ. Between the trimmed V and J ends, which lost 1 base and 7 bases, there was a span of 8 bases. The CDR3 is made up of 12 amino acids. The CDR3 DNA reads as TGCGCCAGCAGCTTGCAGGGGACTGGCTACACCTTC. This translates into CASSLQGTGYTF.

CDR3 loop: CASSYLTTGFNEQFF. CDR3 DNA sequence: TGTGCCAGCAGTTACCTAACCACAGGGTTCAATGAGCAGTTCTTC. The chain employs TRBV6-5 and TRBJ2-1; tentative D call: TRBD1 (6 bases). CDR1 MNHEY and CDR2 SVGAGI come from the germline V gene. Trimming removed 2 bases at V and 6 bases at J, with 14 bases between. The CDR3 loop spans 15 amino acids.

The chain has TRBV6-5 and TRBJ2-1, with 8 bases identical to TRBD1. The ends lost 5 bases at V and 7 bases at J; junction bases unmatched: 10. From germline, CDR1 is MNHEY and CDR2 SVGAGI. The CDR3 totals 15 residues. CDR3 loop: CASSPGQGMGNEQFF. The DNA for the CDR3 is TGTGCCAGCAGTCCTGGACAGGGAATGGGAAATGAGCAGTTCTTC.

The CDR3 nucleotides are TGTGCCTCCCTAGGGACAGCTGGAAACACCATATATTTT. Translation: CASLGTAGNTIYF. This rearrangement joins TRBV30 to TRBJ1-3, with 7 bases identical to TRBD1. V shed 7 bases, J shed 2 bases, and the junction held 5 bases outside the gene matches. The CDR3 is made up of 13 amino acids. Looked up from germline, CDR1 is GTSNPN and CDR2 is SVGIG (reference sequence).

This chain links TRBV28 with TRBJ2-3; maybe TRBD2 (6 bases). Germline CDR1 and CDR2: MDHEN and SYDVKM. V was clipped by 1 base and J by 2 bases, with 16 bases between them. CDR3 length: 17 amino acids. CDR3 coding DNA: TGTGCCAGCAGTTTATTGGATCGCGGGATACTCACAGATACGCAGTATTTT. Translating it yields CASSLLDRGILTDTQYF.